Described below is a single TCR beta chain sequence and its context. The data derive from a study of blood T cell repertoires in COVID-19. Original methodology: Reference gene primer amplification gave nucleated cell count estimates. Sequencing was performed with immunoSEQ multiplex PCR; in TCRdb, only in-frame clones are kept and a portion is missing. The V and J calls and clone size were taken over from that table, and D and trimming were inferred from the DNA. The sample lists some 190,000 clones, over 75% occurring once. The CDR3 runs 16 residues. Trimming cost V 6 bases and J 6 bases; bases outside gene matches: 15. Per germline, CDR1 MDHEN and CDR2 SYDVKM.

This receptor was identified in a man at least 80 years old with COVID-19, enrolled during active disease. The J gene is TRBJ2-7, the V gene TRBV28; 9 nucleotides align to TRBD1. Input material: peripheral blood. The CDR3 sequence: CASSSSGQGSVGEQYF. CDR3 sequence (DNA): TGTGCCAGCAGCTCTTCGGGACAGGGATCGGTTGGCGAGCAGTACTTC.